The 9 T cell receptor beta chains in this list originate from one sample, sequenced in a study of blood T cell repertoires in COVID-19. This table comes from immunoSEQ multiplex PCR, and its TCRdb copy is limited to in-frame clones, with some not included. This sample carries about 120,000 clones, around 79% of them seen once, and the ten largest clones take 2% to 2.5%. Material: peripheral blood. All receptors derive from a man in his 70s with acute or convalescent COVID-19.

The sample holds one count of this clone. The chain links TRBV12-3 or TRBV12-4 to TRBJ1-2; 7 bases are a match to TRBD1. There are 13 residues in the CDR3. J was trimmed by 7 bases and V by 5 bases; bases with no gene match: 7. CDR3 protein: CASSLEYRGGYTF. The CDR3 DNA follows: TGTGCCAGCAGTCTAGAGTACAGGGGTGGCTACACCTTC.

The gene calls are TRBV5-1 and TRBJ2-7, with 10 bases lining up with TRBD1. Germline CDR1 reads SGHRS; CDR2 reads YFSETQ. CDR3 size: 15 residues. V trimming: 4 bases; J trimming: 2 bases; junction bases outside the gene matches: 6. Here the CDR3 reads CASSVGTGATYEQYF. The CDR3 coding sequence is TGCGCCAGCAGCGTAGGGACAGGGGCAACCTACGAGCAGTACTTC.

This clone has a handful of counts. The V call is TRBV11-3, the J call TRBJ2-7; D is unclear. The CDR3 spans 13 residues. Trimming left V 1 base short and J 4 bases short, with 8 bases between. Germline CDR1 is SGHNT and CDR2 is YENEEA. This CDR3 reads CASSLARVYEQYF. Here the CDR3 DNA reads TGTGCCAGCAGCTTAGCCCGGGTTTACGAGCAGTACTTC.

The chain joins TRBV10-3 to TRBJ1-2; D may be TRBD1 (5 bases). Trimming cost V 7 bases and J 3 bases, with 15 bases left between them. The germline V gene encodes CDR1 ENHRY and CDR2 SYGVKD. This CDR3 contains 14 residues. In DNA form, the CDR3 reads TGTGCCATCAAGGGCCAGGGAAGGGACTATGGCTACACCTTC. Encoded protein: CAIKGQGRDYGYTF.

The gene calls are TRBV5-1 and TRBJ2-2; 10 nucleotides agree with TRBD1. J was trimmed by 7 bases and V by 4 bases; bases with no gene match: 10. The germline CDR1 and CDR2 sequences are SGHRS and YFSETQ. The length of the CDR3 is 16 residues. CDR3 bases: TGCGCCAGCAGCCCACCCGGGACAGGGGTAGGCGGGGAGCTGTTTTTT. It translates to CASSPPGTGVGGELFF.

The chain's CDR3 is CASSRGPPGPYGYTF. The CDR3, as DNA: TGTGCCAGCAGCAGGGGACCTCCGGGTCCCTATGGCTACACCTTC. This chain connects TRBV7-9 to TRBJ1-2; perhaps TRBD1 as D (5 bases). There are 15 residues in the CDR3. Trimming removed 5 bases from V and 4 bases from J, with 17 bases in between. CDR1 and CDR2 (germline): SEHNR, FQNEAQ (reference sequence).

This chain uses TRBV5-1 with TRBJ1-2; 8 bases match TRBD1. The CDR3 contains 14 residues. With 5 bases clipped from V and 5 bases from J, the junction kept 8 bases outside the gene matches. CDR1 and CDR2 (germline): SGHRS, YFSETQ. The CDR3 DNA reads TGCGCCAGCAGTCCCCAGGGGGCTTATTATGGCTACACCTTC. This gives the protein CASSPQGAYYGYTF.

CDR3 sequence: CASSLEWSRSAFF. CDR3 DNA: TGTGCCAGCAGCCTAGAATGGTCGAGGTCGGCTTTCTTT. The chain combines TRBV7-8 with TRBJ1-1, with unresolved D. The V and J ends lost 5 bases and 11 bases respectively, with 18 bases between them. CDR1 is SGHVS, CDR2 FQNEAQ, per germline. CDR3 length: 13 amino acids.

The chain has TRBV6-5 and TRBJ1-6, with D unresolved. In germline, CDR1 is MNHEY, CDR2 SVGAGI. V was trimmed by 4 bases and J by 4 bases, leaving 2 bases between them. The CDR3 contains 12 residues. Written as DNA, the CDR3 is TGTGCCAGCAGTTTATATAATTCACCCCTCCACTTT. Its translation is CASSLYNSPLHF.